These T cell receptor beta chains were read from a single sample in a study of blood T cell repertoires in COVID-19. Sequencing was performed with immunoSEQ multiplex PCR; in TCRdb, only in-frame clones are kept and a portion is missing. The data show about 74,000 clones, about 91% seen once. The specimen sequenced was peripheral blood. Receptor source: a woman older than 75 with acute or convalescent COVID-19. The CDR3 runs from the conserved cysteine through the conserved F or W. The D gene is left open where the match is weak. A clone size is listed for some rows: how often the clone was seen (once, few, many), or a class if it is expanded.

CATSKGLAGGAGELFF | TGTGCCACCAGCAAGGGACTAGCGGGAGGAGCCGGGGAGCTGTTTTTT | TRBJ2-2 | TRBV15 | NA | TRBD2
CASSESQGVLETQYF | TGTGCCAGCAGTGAATCCCAGGGGGTTCTGGAGACCCAGTACTTC | TRBJ2-5 | TRBV25-1 | NA | TRBD1
CASSLGDRDTEAFF | TGTGCCAGCAGCTTAGGGGACAGGGACACTGAAGCTTTCTTT | TRBJ1-1 | TRBV7-8 | NA | TRBD1
CASSAGGGGTIYF | TGTGCCAGCAGCGCTGGGGGGGGAGGCACCATATATTTT | TRBJ1-3 | TRBV6-5 | NA | NA
CAWSLGQGKGGYTF | TGTGCCTGGAGTCTCGGACAGGGAAAGGGCGGCTACACCTTC | TRBJ1-2 | TRBV30 | NA | TRBD1
CASSPTPGNGYTF | TGTGCCAGCTCACCGACACCGGGAAATGGCTACACCTTC | TRBJ1-2 | TRBV18 | NA | NA
CASSSQRRGDYGYTF | TGTGCCAGCAGTAGCCAACGCAGGGGGGACTATGGCTACACCTTC | TRBJ1-2 | TRBV6-5 | NA | TRBD1
CASSLGSVGNEQFF | TGCGCCAGCAGCTTGGGTAGCGTAGGCAATGAGCAGTTCTTC | TRBJ2-1 | TRBV5-1 | NA | NA
CASSQPLTGSGYTF | TGTGCCAGCAGCCAACCCCTTACAGGATCTGGCTACACCTTC | TRBJ1-2 | TRBV4-2 | NA | NA
CASSPRLAQQFF | TGTGCCAGCAGCCCCCGTCTAGCACAGCAGTTCTTC | TRBJ2-1 | TRBV7-2 | few | NA
CASSYSPRVAITDTQYF | TGTGCCAGCAGTTACTCCCCCAGAGTAGCAATCACAGATACGCAGTATTTT | TRBJ2-3 | TRBV6-2/TRBV6-3 | NA | NA
CASSYFAGGMGNEQFF | TGTGCCAGCAGTTACTTCGCGGGTGGGATGGGCAATGAGCAGTTCTTC | TRBJ2-1 | TRBV6-6 | NA | NA
CASSRGGPYEQYF | TGTGCCAGCAGCCGCGGGGGGCCCTACGAGCAGTACTTC | TRBJ2-7 | TRBV3-1/TRBV3-2 | NA | TRBD2
CASSLVEGTGELFF | TGTGCCAGCAGCTTAGTCGAGGGCACCGGGGAGCTGTTTTTT | TRBJ2-2 | TRBV7-2 | NA | NA
CSASRASGRNEQFF | TGCAGTGCTAGTCGTGCTAGCGGGAGGAATGAGCAGTTCTTC | TRBJ2-1 | TRBV20-1 | NA | TRBD2
CASSPATGTGVTEAFF | TGTGCCAGTAGTCCAGCTACCGGGACAGGGGTAACTGAAGCTTTCTTT | TRBJ1-1 | TRBV19 | NA | TRBD1
CASSLSGDRSGYTF | TGCGCCAGCAGCTTGAGCGGGGATAGGAGTGGCTACACCTTC | TRBJ1-2 | TRBV5-1 | NA | NA
CSVEEVQINSPLHF | TGCAGCGTTGAAGAGGTTCAGATTAATTCACCCCTCCACTTT | TRBJ1-6 | TRBV29-1 | NA | NA
CASSLGDHTDTQYF | TGTGCCAGCAGCCTAGGCGACCACACAGATACGCAGTATTTT | TRBJ2-3 | TRBV27 | NA | NA
CASSQTGPGTGIVSGYTF | TGTGCCAGCAGCCAAACAGGGCCGGGGACAGGCATCGTCAGTGGCTACACCTTC | TRBJ1-2 | TRBV7-9 | NA | TRBD1
CASSQDRNTEAFF | TGTGCCAGCAGCCAAGACAGGAACACTGAAGCTTTCTTT | TRBJ1-1 | TRBV3-1/TRBV3-2 | NA | NA
CAYSGSGEAFF | TGTGCCTACTCGGGGTCCGGGGAAGCTTTCTTT | TRBJ1-1 | TRBV30 | NA | NA
CATYRGRGGELFF | TGTGCCACCTACAGGGGGCGCGGCGGGGAGCTGTTTTTT | TRBJ2-2 | TRBV19 | NA | TRBD1
CASRDQKTTSGGYNEQFF | TGCGCCAGCAGGGACCAAAAAACGACTAGCGGGGGATACAATGAGCAGTTCTTC | TRBJ2-1 | TRBV23-1 | NA | TRBD2
CASSLSAGASPQHF | TGTGCCAGCAGTTTATCGGCAGGTGCTTCTCCCCAGCATTTT | TRBJ1-5 | TRBV6-2/TRBV6-3 | NA | NA
CASSADGLRPWGYTF | TGTGCCAGCAGCGCCGACGGTTTGAGGCCTTGGGGCTACACCTTC | TRBJ1-2 | TRBV9 | NA | NA
CASSRTRETGELFF | TGTGCCAGCAGCCGGACACGCGAGACCGGGGAGCTGTTTTTT | TRBJ2-2 | TRBV5-4 | few | NA
CASSSSRQGLTF | TGTGCCAGCAGCTCCTCCAGACAGGGGCTCACCTTC | TRBJ1-2 | TRBV7-3 | NA | TRBD1
CASSLEEVYEQYF | TGTGCCAGCAGCTTAGAGGAGGTCTACGAGCAGTACTTC | TRBJ2-7 | TRBV11-2 | NA | NA
CASSTLGRDSYGYTF | TGTGCCAGTAGCACCCTGGGACGGGACAGCTATGGCTACACCTTC | TRBJ1-2 | TRBV19 | NA | TRBD1
CATSRLTGSDEKLFF | TGTGCCACCAGCAGGCTGACAGGGAGCGATGAAAAACTGTTTTTT | TRBJ1-4 | TRBV15 | NA | TRBD1
CASSQTANEQFF | TGTGCCAGCAGCCAGACAGCCAATGAGCAGTTCTTC | TRBJ2-1 | TRBV3-1/TRBV3-2 | NA | NA
CAIAAGNYGYTF | TGTGCCATAGCTGCAGGGAACTATGGCTACACCTTC | TRBJ1-2 | TRBV15 | NA | NA
CASSRSGGSYGYTF | TGTGCCAGTAGTAGATCAGGGGGGTCCTATGGCTACACCTTC | TRBJ1-2 | TRBV19 | NA | TRBD1
CASSPTGKPNTEAFF | TGTGCCAGCTCACCCACCGGGAAACCGAACACTGAAGCTTTCTTT | TRBJ1-1 | TRBV18 | NA | NA
CASSPGGLLNTGELFF | TGTGCCAGTAGTCCCGGGGGGCTACTCAACACCGGGGAGCTGTTTTTT | TRBJ2-2 | TRBV19 | NA | NA
CASSFAVGTEAFF | TGTGCCAGCAGCTTCGCCGTCGGCACTGAAGCTTTCTTT | TRBJ1-1 | TRBV7-2 | NA | NA
CASSSPTRQYNEQFF | TGCGCCAGCAGCTCCCCTACCAGACAGTACAATGAGCAGTTCTTC | TRBJ2-1 | TRBV5-1 | once | NA
CASSLAPTGTGYNEQFF | TGTGCCAGCAGCTTAGCCCCCACAGGTACTGGATACAATGAGCAGTTCTTC | TRBJ2-1 | TRBV7-2 | NA | NA
CASSKKEGGRYRSSYNEQFF | TGTGCCAGCAGCAAAAAGGAGGGCGGGAGGTATCGAAGCTCCTACAATGAGCAGTTCTTC | TRBJ2-1 | TRBV21-1 | NA | NA
CASSYSGDNTDTQYF | TGTGCCAGCAGTTACTCGGGGGACAACACAGATACGCAGTATTTT | TRBJ2-3 | TRBV6-5 | NA | NA
CASSPNREGYGYTF | TGTGCCAGCTCACCAAACAGGGAGGGATATGGCTACACCTTC | TRBJ1-2 | TRBV18 | NA | NA
CASSSRPGNFDSPLHF | TGTGCCAGCAGTTCCCGACCAGGGAATTTTGATTCACCCCTCCACTTT | TRBJ1-6 | TRBV6-6 | NA | NA
CASSPYTGGEAFF | TGTGCCAGCAGCCCATATACAGGGGGTGAAGCTTTCTTT | TRBJ1-1 | TRBV3-1/TRBV3-2 | NA | TRBD1
CASSPRGSSYEQYF | TGTGCCAGCTCCCCCCGGGGTTCCTCCTACGAGCAGTACTTC | TRBJ2-7 | TRBV18 | NA | NA
CASSFGTGRRSSGANVLTF | TGTGCCAGCAGTTTTGGGACAGGGCGAAGGTCTTCTGGGGCCAACGTCCTGACTTTC | TRBJ2-6 | TRBV27 | NA | TRBD1
CASSQGSSGVLTDTQYF | TGCGCCAGCAGCCAAGGGTCTAGCGGGGTCCTTACAGATACGCAGTATTTT | TRBJ2-3 | TRBV4-3 | NA | TRBD2
CATSRDLRSSYEQYF | TGTGCCACCAGCAGAGATCTTCGGAGCTCCTACGAGCAGTACTTC | TRBJ2-7 | TRBV15 | NA | NA